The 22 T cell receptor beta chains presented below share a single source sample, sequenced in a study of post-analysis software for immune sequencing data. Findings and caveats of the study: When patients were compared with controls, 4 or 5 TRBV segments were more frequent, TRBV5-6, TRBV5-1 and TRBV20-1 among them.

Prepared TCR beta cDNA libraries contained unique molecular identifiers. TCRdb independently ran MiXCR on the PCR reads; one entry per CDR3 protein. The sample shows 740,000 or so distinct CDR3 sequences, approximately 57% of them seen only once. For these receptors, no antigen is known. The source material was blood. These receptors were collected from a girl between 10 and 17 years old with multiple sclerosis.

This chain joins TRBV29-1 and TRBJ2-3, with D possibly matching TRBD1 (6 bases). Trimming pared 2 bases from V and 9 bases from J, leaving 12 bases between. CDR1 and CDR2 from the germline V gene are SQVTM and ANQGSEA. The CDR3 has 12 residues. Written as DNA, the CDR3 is TGCAGCGTTGAAAAACAGGGTGACACGCAGTATTTT. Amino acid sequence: CSVEKQGDTQYF.

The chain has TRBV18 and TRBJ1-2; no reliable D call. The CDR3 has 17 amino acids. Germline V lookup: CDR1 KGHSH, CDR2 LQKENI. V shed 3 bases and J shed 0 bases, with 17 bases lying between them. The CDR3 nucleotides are TGTGCCAGCTCACCTCGTCGCAACACCCTAGCTAACTATGGCTACACCTTC. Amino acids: CASSPRRNTLANYGYTF.

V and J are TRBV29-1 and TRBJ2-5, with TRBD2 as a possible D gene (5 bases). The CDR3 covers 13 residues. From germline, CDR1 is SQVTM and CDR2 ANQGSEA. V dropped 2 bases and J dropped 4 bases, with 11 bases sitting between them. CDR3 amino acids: CSVELRGRETQYF. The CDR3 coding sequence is TGCAGCGTTGAACTCCGAGGGAGAGAGACCCAGTACTTC.

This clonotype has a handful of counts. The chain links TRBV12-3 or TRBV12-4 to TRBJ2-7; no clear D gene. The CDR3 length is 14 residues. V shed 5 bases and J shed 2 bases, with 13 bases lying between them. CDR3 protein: CASSPDGRPYEQYF. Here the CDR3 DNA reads TGTGCCAGCAGTCCCGATGGACGGCCCTACGAGCAGTACTTC.

CDR3: CASRNSGTGDYEQYF. CDR3 DNA: TGTGCCAGCAGAAACTCCGGGACAGGGGACTACGAGCAGTACTTC. The gene calls are TRBV6-6 and TRBJ2-7; 10 nucleotides align to TRBD1. The CDR3 consists of 15 residues. Germline trimming cut 6 bases from V and 3 bases from J; bases unmatched to any gene: 8. Germline CDR1 is MNHNY and CDR2 is SVGAGI (reference sequence).

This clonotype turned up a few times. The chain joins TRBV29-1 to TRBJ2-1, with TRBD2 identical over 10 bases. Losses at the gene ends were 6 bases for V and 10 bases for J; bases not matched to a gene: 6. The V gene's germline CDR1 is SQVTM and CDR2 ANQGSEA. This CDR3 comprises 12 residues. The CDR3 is CSVFRTSGEQFF. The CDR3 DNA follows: TGCAGCGTCTTTCGGACTAGCGGCGAGCAGTTCTTC.

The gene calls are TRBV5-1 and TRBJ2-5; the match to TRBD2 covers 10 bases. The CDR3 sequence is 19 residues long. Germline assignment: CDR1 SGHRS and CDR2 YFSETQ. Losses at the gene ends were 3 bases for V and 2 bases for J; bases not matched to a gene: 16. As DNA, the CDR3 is TGCGCCAGCAGCTCCCTAGCGGGAGCCCCGGTTTGGTTACAAGAGACCCAGTACTTC. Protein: CASSSLAGAPVWLQETQYF.

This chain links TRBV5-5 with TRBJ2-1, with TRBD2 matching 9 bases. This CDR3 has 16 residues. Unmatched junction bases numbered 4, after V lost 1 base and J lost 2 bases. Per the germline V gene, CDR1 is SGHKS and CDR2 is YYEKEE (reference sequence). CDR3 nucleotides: TGTGCCAGCAGCTTGAAGCGGGGGGACACCTACAATGAGCAGTTCTTC. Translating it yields CASSLKRGDTYNEQFF. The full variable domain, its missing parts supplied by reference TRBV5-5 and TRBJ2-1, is DAGVTQSPTHLIKTRGQQVTLRCSPISGHKSVSWYQQVLGQGPQFIFQYYEKEERGRGNFPDRFSARQFPNYSSELNVNALLLGDSALYLCASSLKRGDTYNEQFFGPGTRLTVL.

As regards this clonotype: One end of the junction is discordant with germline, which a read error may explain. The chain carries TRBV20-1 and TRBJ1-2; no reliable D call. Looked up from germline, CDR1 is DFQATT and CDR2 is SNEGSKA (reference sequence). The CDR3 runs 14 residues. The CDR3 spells CSTRDQYGYYGYTF. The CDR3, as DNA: TGCAGTACTAGAGATCAGTACGGATACTATGGCTACACCTTC.

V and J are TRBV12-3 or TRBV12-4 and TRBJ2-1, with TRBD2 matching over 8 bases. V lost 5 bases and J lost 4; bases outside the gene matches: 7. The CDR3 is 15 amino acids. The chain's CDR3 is CASSPDPSGYNEQFF. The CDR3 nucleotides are TGTGCCAGCAGTCCCGACCCTAGCGGGTACAATGAGCAGTTCTTC.

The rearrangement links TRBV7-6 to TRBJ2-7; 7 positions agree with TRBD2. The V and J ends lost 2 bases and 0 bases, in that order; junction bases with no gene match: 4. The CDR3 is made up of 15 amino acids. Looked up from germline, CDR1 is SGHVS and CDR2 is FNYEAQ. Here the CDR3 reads CASSLQAGYSYEQYF. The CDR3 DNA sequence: TGTGCCAGCAGCTTACAAGCGGGGTACTCCTACGAGCAGTACTTC.

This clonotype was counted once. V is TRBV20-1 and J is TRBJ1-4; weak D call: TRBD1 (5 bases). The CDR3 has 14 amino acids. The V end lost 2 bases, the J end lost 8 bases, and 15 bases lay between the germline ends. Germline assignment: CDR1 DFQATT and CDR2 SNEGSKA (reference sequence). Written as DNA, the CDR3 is TGCAGTGCTAGAATTGGGGGGTCGGTAGAAAAACTGTTTTTT. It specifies CSARIGGSVEKLFF.

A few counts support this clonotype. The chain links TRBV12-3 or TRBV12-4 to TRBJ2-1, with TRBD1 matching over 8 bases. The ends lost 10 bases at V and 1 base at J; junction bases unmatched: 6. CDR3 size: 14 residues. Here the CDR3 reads CANRQGWSYNEQFF. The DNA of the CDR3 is TGTGCCAACCGACAGGGGTGGTCCTACAATGAGCAGTTCTTC.

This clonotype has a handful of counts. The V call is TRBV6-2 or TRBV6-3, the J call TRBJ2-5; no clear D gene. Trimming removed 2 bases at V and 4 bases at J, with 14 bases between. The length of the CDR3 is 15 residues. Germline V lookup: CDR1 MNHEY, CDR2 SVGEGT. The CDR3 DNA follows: TGTGCCAGCAGTTACCGAATAGGGCTAGGAGAGACCCAGTACTTC. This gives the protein CASSYRIGLGETQYF.

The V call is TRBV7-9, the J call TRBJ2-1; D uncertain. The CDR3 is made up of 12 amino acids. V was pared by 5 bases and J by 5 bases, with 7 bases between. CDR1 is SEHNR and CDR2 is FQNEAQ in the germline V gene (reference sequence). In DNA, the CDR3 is TGTGCCAGCAGCCAGCAGAACAATGAGCAGTTCTTC. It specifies CASSQQNNEQFF.

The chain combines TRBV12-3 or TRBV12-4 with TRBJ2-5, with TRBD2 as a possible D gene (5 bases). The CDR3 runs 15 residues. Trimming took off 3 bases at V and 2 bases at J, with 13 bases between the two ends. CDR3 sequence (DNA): TGTGCCAGCAGTTTTCGCGGAGCGGTGCAAGAGACCCAGTACTTC. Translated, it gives CASSFRGAVQETQYF.

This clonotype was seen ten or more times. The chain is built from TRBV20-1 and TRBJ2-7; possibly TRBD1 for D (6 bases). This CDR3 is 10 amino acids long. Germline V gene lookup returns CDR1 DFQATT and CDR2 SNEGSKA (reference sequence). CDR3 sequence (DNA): TGCAGCGCCGCAGGGGACGAGCAGTACTTC. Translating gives CSAAGDEQYF.

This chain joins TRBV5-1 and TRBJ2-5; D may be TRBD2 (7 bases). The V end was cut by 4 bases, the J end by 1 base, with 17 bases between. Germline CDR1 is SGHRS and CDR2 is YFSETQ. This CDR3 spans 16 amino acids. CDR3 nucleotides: TGCGCCAGCAGCCTGGCTCTAGGGGGGGGCCAAGAGACCCAGTACTTC. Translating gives CASSLALGGGQETQYF.

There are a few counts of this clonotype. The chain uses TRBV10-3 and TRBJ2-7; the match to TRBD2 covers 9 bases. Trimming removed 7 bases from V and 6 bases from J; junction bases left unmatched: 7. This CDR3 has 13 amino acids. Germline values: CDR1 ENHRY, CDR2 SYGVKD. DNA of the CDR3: TGTGCCATCACGTTGCTAGCGGGATCCGAGCAGTACTTC. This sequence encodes CAITLLAGSEQYF.

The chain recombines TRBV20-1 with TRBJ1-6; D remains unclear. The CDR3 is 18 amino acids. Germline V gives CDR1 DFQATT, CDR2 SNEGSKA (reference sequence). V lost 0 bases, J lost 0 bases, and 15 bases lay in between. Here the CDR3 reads CSARDSRRPDSYNSPLHF. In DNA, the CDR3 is TGCAGTGCTAGAGATTCTCGGCGGCCAGACTCCTATAATTCACCCCTCCACTTT.

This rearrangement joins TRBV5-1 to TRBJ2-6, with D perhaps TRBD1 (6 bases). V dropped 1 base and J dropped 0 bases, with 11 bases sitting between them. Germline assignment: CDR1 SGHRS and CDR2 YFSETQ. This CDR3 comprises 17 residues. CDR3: CASSLTPRGSGANVLTF. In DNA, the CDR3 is TGCGCCAGCAGCTTGACCCCCAGGGGCTCTGGGGCCAACGTCCTGACTTTC.

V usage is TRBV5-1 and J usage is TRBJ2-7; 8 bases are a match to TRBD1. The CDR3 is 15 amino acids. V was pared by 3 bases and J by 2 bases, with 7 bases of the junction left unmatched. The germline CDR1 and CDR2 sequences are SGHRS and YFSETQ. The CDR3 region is CASSWRTGFPYEQYF. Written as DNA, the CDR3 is TGCGCCAGCAGCTGGAGGACAGGGTTTCCCTACGAGCAGTACTTC.